Shown below are 14 T cell receptor beta chains from a single sample sequenced in a study of OX40 agonist ivuxolimab in advanced cancers. Only in-frame clones appear in the TCRdb table, and some are missing; sequencing was by immunoSEQ multiplex PCR. The table includes about 54,000 clones, approximately 85% detected once. The sample consisted of CD4+ or CD8+ T cells sorted from blood, taken in a trial of the OX40 agonist ivuxolimab. The receptors come from an adult with an advanced solid tumor such as melanoma, head and neck, liver or kidney cancer.

The chain has TRBV30 and TRBJ1-5; the D gene is possibly TRBD1 (5 bases). Trimming left V 1 base short and J 4 bases short, with 8 bases between. Germline CDR1 and CDR2: GTSNPN and SVGIG (reference sequence). The CDR3 runs 13 residues. CDR3 amino acids: CAWSGGRNQPQHF. The DNA of the CDR3 is TGTGCCTGGAGTGGGGGGAGAAATCAGCCCCAGCATTTT.

The chain employs TRBV19 and TRBJ2-7, with D perhaps matching TRBD2 (5 bases). The ends were cut back, 5 bases at V and 4 bases at J, with 15 bases in the middle. Germline V gene lookup returns CDR1 LNHDA and CDR2 SQIVND (reference sequence). This CDR3 is built from 14 residues. Written as DNA, the CDR3 is TGTGCCAGTAGTCCCCCGCGGACTCTTTACGAGCAGTACTTC. Translated: CASSPPRTLYEQYF.

The chain has TRBV6-1 and TRBJ1-2; D not resolved. Trimming took off 1 base at V and 2 bases at J, with 8 bases between the two ends. CDR3 size: 14 residues. Per the germline V gene, CDR1 is MNHNS and CDR2 is SASEGT. CDR3 DNA sequence: TGTGCCAGCAGTGAAGATTGGTCCAACTATGGCTACACCTTC. Translation: CASSEDWSNYGYTF.

The gene calls are TRBV5-1 and TRBJ2-1; possibly TRBD1 or TRBD2 for D (6 bases each). The CDR3 extends over 16 amino acids. CDR1 and CDR2 (germline): SGHRS, YFSETQ. The ends were cut back, 5 bases at V and 7 bases at J, with 22 bases in the middle. The CDR3 loop reads CASRSEGGRFGNEQFF. The DNA for the CDR3 is TGCGCCAGCAGATCCGAGGGGGGACGTTTCGGGAATGAGCAGTTCTTC.

V usage is TRBV5-1 and J usage is TRBJ2-3, with D perhaps TRBD2 (5 bases). CDR1 is SGHRS, CDR2 YFSETQ, per germline. V was clipped by 0 bases and J by 0 bases, with 8 bases between them. CDR3 length: 15 residues. The CDR3 region is CASSLDGDSTDTQYF. The CDR3 coding sequence is TGCGCCAGCAGCTTGGACGGGGATAGCACAGATACGCAGTATTTT.

The CDR3 nucleotides are TGTGCCAGCAGTGAACCAGGGTTGTACACTGAAGCTTTCTTT. The encoded protein is CASSEPGLYTEAFF. The rearrangement joins TRBV6-5 to TRBJ1-1; tentative D call: TRBD1 (5 bases). This CDR3 has 14 residues. V was shortened by 5 bases and J by 3 bases, with 13 bases between the two germline ends. Germline CDR1 MNHEY, CDR2 SVGAGI.

This chain connects TRBV2 to TRBJ2-7; D is perhaps TRBD1 (5 bases). Germline V gene sequence: CDR1 SNHLY, CDR2 FYNNEI. This CDR3 is built from 12 residues. V lost 7 bases to trimming and J lost 2 bases, with 9 bases between them. CDR3 in amino acids: CASTIRAYEQYF. For the CDR3, the DNA is TGTGCCAGCACCATCAGGGCCTACGAGCAGTACTTC.

This clone is a singleton in its sample. The chain carries TRBV29-1 and TRBJ2-3; 8 bases map to TRBD2. After removal of 6 bases from V and 3 bases from J, the junction contained 2 bases not matched to a gene. The germline V gene has CDR1 SQVTM and CDR2 ANQGSEA. CDR3 length: 12 amino acids. DNA of the CDR3: TGCAGCGTAGGGACTAGGACAGATACGCAGTATTTT. It codes for CSVGTRTDTQYF.

This clone was picked up a small number of times. This chain links TRBV5-1 with TRBJ1-2; D ambiguous. The CDR3 covers 15 residues. The V end was cut by 3 bases, the J end by 4 bases, with 16 bases between. Per the germline V gene, CDR1 is SGHRS and CDR2 is YFSETQ. The CDR3 is CASSSGILGTYGYTF. CDR3 nucleotides: TGCGCCAGCAGCTCTGGAATACTGGGAACCTATGGCTACACCTTC.

J is TRBJ2-1 and V is TRBV7-2, with TRBD2 as a possible D gene (6 bases). V was cut by 0 bases and J by 10 bases, with 10 bases left in between. The CDR3 loop spans 13 amino acids. In germline, CDR1 is SGHTA, CDR2 FQGNSA. The CDR3 is CASSLALGGEQFF. CDR3 nucleotides: TGTGCCAGCAGCTTAGCTCTGGGGGGAGAGCAGTTCTTC. Together with reference TRBV7-2 and TRBJ2-1, the CDR3 gives the full variable domain: GAGVSQSPSNKVTEKGKDVELRCDPISGHTALYWYRQSLGQGLEFLIYFQGNSAPDKSGLPSDRFSAERTGGSVSTLTIQRTQQEDSAVYLCASSLALGGEQFFGPGTRLTVL.

The rearrangement uses TRBV5-1 and TRBJ2-3; D gene unclear. The length of the CDR3 is 15 residues. Looked up from germline, CDR1 is SGHRS and CDR2 is YFSETQ. The ends were cut back, 0 bases at V and 2 bases at J, with 10 bases in the middle. The CDR3 coding sequence is TGCGCCAGCAGCTTGGGTCAGCCCGACACAGATACGCAGTATTTT. Its translation is CASSLGQPDTDTQYF.

This clone was counted a single time. The chain carries TRBV7-2 and TRBJ2-3; TRBD2 is a possible D gene (6 bases). V was trimmed by 4 bases and J by 9 bases, leaving 11 bases between them. CDR1 is SGHTA, CDR2 FQGNSA, per germline. The CDR3 is made up of 12 amino acids. CDR3 region: CASSSPGRTQYF. CDR3 bases: TGTGCCAGCAGCTCCCCAGGGAGGACGCAGTATTTT.

The chain joins TRBV6-6 to TRBJ2-7; D perhaps matches TRBD1 (5 bases). This CDR3 is built from 13 residues. The ends were cut back, 2 bases at V and 4 bases at J, with 9 bases in the middle. CDR1 and CDR2 from the germline V gene are MNHNY and SVGAGI (reference sequence). This CDR3 reads CASSYRTGYEQYF. The DNA of the CDR3 is TGTGCCAGCAGTTACCGCACAGGATACGAGCAGTACTTC.

This chain links TRBV6-5 with TRBJ1-1; D possibly corresponds to TRBD1 (5 bases). V lost 0 bases to trimming and J lost 4 bases, with 15 bases between them. The germline gives CDR1 MNHEY, CDR2 SVGAGI. The CDR3 has 16 residues. The CDR3 region has the DNA TGTGCCAGCAGTTACTCGGGTAGGACATTCCCCACTGAAGCTTTCTTT. The encoded protein is CASSYSGRTFPTEAFF.